Presented here are 29 T cell receptor beta chains from one specimen sequenced in a study of blood T cell repertoires in COVID-19. TCRdb's copy holds only in-frame clones and misses some; the assay was immunoSEQ multiplex PCR. The sample holds over 200,000 clones; 88% are singletons and the top ten take 4%. Material: peripheral blood. The source is a man between 60 and 75 years old who had recovered from COVID-19.

The chain uses TRBV18 and TRBJ1-1; 7 nucleotides agree with TRBD1. The CDR3 consists of 13 residues. Germline CDR1 reads KGHSH; CDR2 reads LQKENI. V was pared by 5 bases and J by 3 bases, with 3 bases of the junction left unmatched. CDR3 protein: CASSTDRDTEAFF. The CDR3 DNA reads as TGTGCCAGCTCAACAGACAGGGACACTGAAGCTTTCTTT.

V usage is TRBV9 and J usage is TRBJ2-1; 9 bases are a match to TRBD2. CDR1 is SGDLS and CDR2 is YYNGEE in the germline V gene. This CDR3 has 16 amino acids. V shed 0 bases and J 9 bases; nucleotides not matched to a gene: 10. The CDR3 protein is CASSVAGGGASGEQFF. In DNA form, the CDR3 reads TGTGCCAGCAGCGTAGCTGGCGGGGGGGCCTCGGGTGAGCAGTTCTTC.

The V call is TRBV9, the J call TRBJ2-7, with 11 bases matching TRBD2. The CDR3 has 17 amino acids. Germline-derived CDR1 and CDR2 are SGDLS and YYNGEE. V gave up 1 base and J gave up 7 bases; unmatched junction bases: 13. CDR3 loop: CASSVPGGLAGKWEQYF. DNA for the CDR3: TGTGCCAGCAGCGTACCGGGCGGACTAGCGGGCAAGTGGGAGCAGTACTTC.

The chain employs TRBV28 and TRBJ2-2; 10 bases match TRBD1. J gave up 4 bases and V 8 bases, and 4 bases lay outside the gene matches. This CDR3 spans 14 amino acids. CDR1 MDHEN and CDR2 SYDVKM come from the germline V gene. The chain's CDR3 is CASVTGGVTGELFF. The CDR3 region has the DNA TGTGCCAGCGTGACAGGGGGCGTCACCGGGGAGCTGTTTTTT.

The chain recombines TRBV5-4 with TRBJ2-3; possible D gene TRBD1, 5 bases. The CDR3 runs 15 residues. V dropped 4 bases and J dropped 3 bases, with 15 bases sitting between them. Germline CDR1 reads SGHNT; CDR2 reads YYREEE (reference sequence). The CDR3 nucleotides are TGTGCCAGCAGCATCAAGGGGATAAGGACAGATACGCAGTATTTT. This translates into CASSIKGIRTDTQYF.

The chain links TRBV29-1 to TRBJ2-5; 8 nucleotides agree with TRBD1. Germline CDR1 SQVTM, CDR2 ANQGSEA. The CDR3 spans 12 residues. V dropped 4 bases and J dropped 5; count of bases not matched to a gene: 3. In DNA form, the CDR3 reads TGCAGCGTTGGACAGGGGCCGGAGACCCAGTACTTC. Protein: CSVGQGPETQYF.

The V call is TRBV5-1, the J call TRBJ1-1; TRBD1 might be the D (5 bases). The CDR3 has 16 residues. CDR1 SGHRS and CDR2 YFSETQ come from the germline V gene. The V end lost 1 base, the J end lost 2 bases, and 15 bases lay between the germline ends. The CDR3 sequence: CASSLLIRGSNTEAFF. CDR3 nucleotide sequence: TGCGCCAGCAGCTTGTTGATAAGGGGAAGCAACACTGAAGCTTTCTTT.

To note about this clone: The same CDR3 also results from other DNA sequences found in this sample. The chain joins TRBV7-2 to TRBJ2-7, with D hard to call. With 3 bases removed from V and 3 bases from J, the gap between germline ends came to 6 bases. The CDR3 extends over 12 amino acids. The germline V gene has CDR1 SGHTA and CDR2 FQGNSA. The CDR3 coding sequence is TGTGCCAGCAGCTTCTCGAGCTACGAGCAGTACTTC. Translation gives CASSFSSYEQYF.

The chain uses TRBV5-1 and TRBJ1-6; 8 bases match TRBD1. Per germline, CDR1 SGHRS and CDR2 YFSETQ. Germline trimming cut 3 bases from V and 9 bases from J; bases unmatched to any gene: 8. The length of the CDR3 is 15 residues. CDR3 sequence: CASSSRQGLSSPLHF. CDR3 nucleotides: TGCGCCAGCAGCTCCCGACAGGGGCTCTCTTCACCCCTCCACTTT. Full variable domain (missing parts from reference TRBV5-1 and TRBJ1-6): KAGVTQTPRYLIKTRGQQVTLSCSPISGHRSVSWYQQTPGQGLQFLFEYFSETQRNKGNFPGRFSGRQFSNSRSEMNVSTLELGDSALYLCASSSRQGLSSPLHFGNGTRLTVT.

The chain employs TRBV7-2 and TRBJ1-2, with a possible D match to TRBD1 (5 bases). This CDR3 is 15 amino acids long. V was cut by 1 base and J by 0 bases, with 9 bases left in between. CDR1 and CDR2 from the germline V gene are SGHTA and FQGNSA. The CDR3 nucleotides are TGTGCCAGCAGCTTAGTACTGGGGCCTAACTATGGCTACACCTTC. This translates into CASSLVLGPNYGYTF.

This chain uses TRBV5-5 with TRBJ2-7, with 9 bases fitting TRBD2. The CDR3 extends over 16 amino acids. V was pared by 0 bases and J by 1 base, with 5 bases of the junction left unmatched. The germline gives CDR1 SGHKS, CDR2 YYEKEE (reference sequence). The CDR3 loop reads CASSLVGGGASYEQYF. DNA for the CDR3: TGTGCCAGCAGCTTGGTAGGCGGGGGGGCATCCTACGAGCAGTACTTC.

This clone was recorded a few times. The chain recombines TRBV7-9 with TRBJ1-1; 9 nucleotides align to TRBD1. CDR1 is SEHNR, CDR2 FQNEAQ, per germline (reference sequence). CDR3 size: 15 residues. Trimming took 5 bases from V and 11 from J; bases not matched to a gene: 15. The CDR3 region has the DNA TGTGCCAGCAGCACACCGACGCTTGGGACAGGGACGGCTTTCTTT. Translating gives CASSTPTLGTGTAFF. The full variable domain, completed using reference TRBV7-9 and TRBJ1-1, is DTGVSQNPRHKITKRGQNVTFRCDPISEHNRLYWYRQTLGQGPEFLTYFQNEAQLEKSRLLSDRFSAERPKGSFSTLEIQRTEQGDSAMYLCASSTPTLGTGTAFFGQGTRLTVV.

The chain joins TRBV9 to TRBJ2-2; D is possibly TRBD1 (6 bases). V shed 3 bases and J shed 0 bases, with 15 bases lying between them. There are 17 residues in the CDR3. Germline CDR1 and CDR2: SGDLS and YYNGEE. This CDR3 is CASSGGHRTANTGELFF. The CDR3 DNA is TGTGCCAGCAGCGGGGGACATCGGACGGCGAACACCGGGGAGCTGTTTTTT.

The gene calls are TRBV11-2 and TRBJ2-2; 9 nucleotides align to TRBD2. Germline trimming cut 1 base from V and 2 bases from J; bases unmatched to any gene: 8. This CDR3 is built from 18 residues. The germline CDR1 and CDR2 sequences are SGHAT and FQNNGV. The CDR3 loop reads CASSLVVPSGVNTGELFF. The CDR3 nucleotides are TGTGCCAGCAGCTTAGTGGTCCCTAGCGGGGTAAACACCGGGGAGCTGTTTTTT. Based on the CDR3 plus reference TRBV11-2 and TRBJ2-2, the full variable domain is EAGVAQSPRYKIIEKRQSVAFWCNPISGHATLYWYQQILGQGPKLLIQFQNNGVVDDSQLPKDRFSAERLKGVDSTLKIQPAKLEDSAVYLCASSLVVPSGVNTGELFFGEGSRLTVL.

J is TRBJ2-1 and V is TRBV6-5; maybe TRBD2 (7 bases). V shed 4 bases and J shed 2 bases, with 12 bases lying between them. This CDR3 is 15 amino acids long. Per the germline V gene, CDR1 is MNHEY and CDR2 is SVGAGI. Written as DNA, the CDR3 is TGTGCCAGCAGTTCTACGGGGGGCCCCTACAATGAGCAGTTCTTC. As protein: CASSSTGGPYNEQFF.

The chain has TRBV7-2 and TRBJ2-5, with TRBD2 identical over 9 bases. The CDR3 spans 16 residues. Per the germline V gene, CDR1 is SGHTA and CDR2 is FQGNSA. V was pared by 1 base and J by 5 bases, with 8 bases of the junction left unmatched. CDR3 loop: CASSLVGSSGVETQYF. CDR3 bases: TGTGCCAGCAGCTTAGTTGGGTCTAGCGGGGTGGAGACCCAGTACTTC.

J is TRBJ1-2 and V is TRBV27; 7 bases are shared with TRBD1. Germline CDR1 reads MNHEY; CDR2 reads SMNVEV (reference sequence). V was pared by 4 bases and J by 0 bases, with 2 bases of the junction left unmatched. This CDR3 contains 14 residues. The CDR3 loop reads CASSSGGTNYGYTF. As DNA, the CDR3 is TGTGCCAGCAGTTCAGGGGGGACTAACTATGGCTACACCTTC.

This clone was counted a single time. This rearrangement joins TRBV5-1 to TRBJ1-5, with TRBD1 matching 7 bases. The CDR3 is 15 residues long. V dropped 1 base and J dropped 4; count of bases not matched to a gene: 5. Germline loops: CDR1 SGHRS, CDR2 YFSETQ. CDR3 coding DNA: TGCGCCAGCAGCTTGTGGACAGGCCCGAATCAGCCCCAGCATTTT. Its translation: CASSLWTGPNQPQHF. Supplemented by reference TRBV5-1 and TRBJ1-5, the full variable domain reads KAGVTQTPRYLIKTRGQQVTLSCSPISGHRSVSWYQQTPGQGLQFLFEYFSETQRNKGNFPGRFSGRQFSNSRSEMNVSTLELGDSALYLCASSLWTGPNQPQHFGDGTRLSIL.

The CDR3 spells CASSILTGNFYNEQFF. In DNA, the CDR3 is TGTGCCAGTAGTATCCTGACAGGGAATTTCTACAATGAGCAGTTCTTC. The rearrangement uses TRBV19 and TRBJ2-1; 7 bases are a match to TRBD1. The CDR3 runs to 16 residues. Germline values: CDR1 LNHDA, CDR2 SQIVND (reference sequence). The V gene end was trimmed by 3 bases and the J gene end by 3 bases; junction bases not matched to a gene: 8.

The V and J genes are TRBV6-1 and TRBJ1-2; the match to TRBD1 covers 12 bases. CDR1 MNHNS and CDR2 SASEGT come from the germline V gene. V trimming: 4 bases; J trimming: 0 bases; junction bases outside the gene matches: 12. The CDR3 totals 19 residues. The CDR3 region has the DNA TGTGCCAGCAGTGGTATGATGGGACAGGGGGCGAAGACTAACTATGGCTACACCTTC. Its protein is CASSGMMGQGAKTNYGYTF.

This chain connects TRBV19 to TRBJ1-1; no firm D call. V shed 7 bases and J shed 8 bases, with 20 bases lying between them. Germline V gene lookup returns CDR1 LNHDA and CDR2 SQIVND (reference sequence). The CDR3 extends over 14 amino acids. CDR3 DNA: TGTGCCAGTACCCCTAGAGATCTCGTCTGGGAAGCTTTCTTT. Translation: CASTPRDLVWEAFF.

The chain employs TRBV9 and TRBJ2-5; 10 bases map to TRBD2. The V and J ends lost 5 bases and 4 bases, in that order; junction bases with no gene match: 11. The length of the CDR3 is 16 residues. The germline V gene encodes CDR1 SGDLS and CDR2 YYNGEE. CDR3 DNA: TGTGCCAGCAGTGATACAGCGGGGGGGCCGAGAGAGACCCAGTACTTC. Its protein is CASSDTAGGPRETQYF.

The gene calls are TRBV7-6 and TRBJ2-2, with 9 bases matching TRBD1. Trimming took 5 bases from V and 5 from J; bases not matched to a gene: 6. Germline assignment: CDR1 SGHVS and CDR2 FNYEAQ. The CDR3 totals 15 residues. The CDR3 nucleotides read TGTGCCAGCAGCCCCTCGACAGGGGGGACCGGGGAGCTGTTTTTT. Its translation is CASSPSTGGTGELFF.

The chain recombines TRBV5-1 with TRBJ2-2, with TRBD1 matching 8 bases. The CDR3 runs to 16 residues. Germline V gene sequence: CDR1 SGHRS, CDR2 YFSETQ. V trimming: 3 bases; J trimming: 4 bases; junction bases outside the gene matches: 8. CDR3 coding DNA: TGCGCCAGCAGCTCGGAGACAGGGGTCCTCACCGGGGAGCTGTTTTTT. As protein: CASSSETGVLTGELFF.

The rearrangement links TRBV10-3 to TRBJ1-5; TRBD1 aligns across 7 bases. Per germline, CDR1 ENHRY and CDR2 SYGVKD. V shed 2 bases and J 0 bases; nucleotides not matched to a gene: 4. This CDR3 contains 16 residues. CDR3 DNA sequence: TGTGCCATCAGTGAGAGTGGGACAGCTAGCAATCAGCCCCAGCATTTT. It translates to CAISESGTASNQPQHF.

The CDR3 DNA reads TGTGCCAGCAGCTCGGGGGGGCGAGAGACCCAGTACTTC. This translates into CASSSGGRETQYF. J is TRBJ2-5 and V is TRBV11-2; TRBD2 aligns across 8 bases. Germline V gene data show CDR1 as SGHAT and CDR2 as FQNNGV. Trimming took 4 bases from V and 4 from J; bases not matched to a gene: 2. The length of the CDR3 is 13 residues.

The table lists this clone with a few counts. The chain couples TRBV6-5 to TRBJ2-2; D ambiguous. Germline loops: CDR1 MNHEY, CDR2 SVGAGI. The CDR3 loop spans 13 amino acids. Trimming pared 2 bases from V and 6 bases from J, leaving 7 bases between. CDR3 loop: CASSYVAPGELFF. The CDR3 nucleotides are TGTGCCAGCAGTTACGTTGCGCCCGGGGAGCTGTTTTTT.

This sequence joins TRBV5-1 and TRBJ1-1; 10 nucleotides align to TRBD1. The CDR3 spans 15 residues. Germline V gives CDR1 SGHRS, CDR2 YFSETQ. V shed 0 bases and J 5 bases; nucleotides not matched to a gene: 4. The CDR3, as DNA: TGCGCCAGCAGCTTGGGACAGGGGGCGAGTACTGAAGCTTTCTTT. This translates into CASSLGQGASTEAFF.

This clone has only a few counts. The V and J genes are TRBV28 and TRBJ2-4; 12 nucleotides line up with TRBD1. The CDR3 is 15 residues long. V shed 4 bases and J 11 bases; nucleotides not matched to a gene: 9. Germline loops: CDR1 MDHEN, CDR2 SYDVKM. The CDR3 bases are TGTGCCAGCAGTTCGGGACAGGGGGCCCTAGTAGTTCAGTACTTC. It specifies CASSSGQGALVVQYF.